The rows below give T cell receptor beta chains drawn from one sample of a study of identical twins. TCRdb reprocessed the 5' RACE reads via MiXCR and lists one record per CDR3 protein. The sample consists of approximately 490,000 distinct CDR3 sequences, approximately 20% of them appearing once. These data were also filed under a second study, of yellow fever vaccine responses in identical twins.

Sequencing used CD4+ T cells sorted from blood. These receptor sequences come from a young woman in good health. Both conserved end residues are part of each CDR3. A D gene is named only where the DNA matches it firmly. A row's size may be missing; if present it is once, few, many or a size class.

size | J | D | V | CDR3 | DNA
once | TRBJ2-1 | TRBD2 | TRBV10-3 | CAISGREGNEQFF | TGTGCCATCAGTGGGCGGGAGGGCAATGAGCAGTTCTTC
few | TRBJ1-6 | NA | TRBV20-1 | CSGGSYNSPLHF | TGCAGTGGGGGCTCCTATAATTCACCCCTCCACTTT
NA | TRBJ1-1 | NA | TRBV28 | CATFGKGTNTEAFF | TGTGCCACCTTCGGAAAGGGAACGAACACTGAAGCTTTCTTT
NA | TRBJ1-2 | NA | TRBV10-2 | CASSESGKGRGGYTF | TGCGCCAGCAGTGAGTCTGGGAAAGGCAGGGGTGGCTACACCTTC
few | TRBJ2-1 | NA | TRBV5-5 | CASNLVGGSVFF | TGTGCCAGCAACTTAGTGGGGGGATCTGTGTTCTTC
few | TRBJ2-6 | NA | TRBV18 | CASSPSIGAGANVLTF | TGTGCCAGCTCACCTTCGATCGGTGCAGGGGCCAACGTCCTGACTTTC
NA | TRBJ2-1 | TRBD2 | TRBV14 | CASSQDLAGGRHEQFF | TGTGCCAGCAGCCAAGATCTAGCGGGGGGCCGACATGAGCAGTTCTTC
NA | TRBJ2-1 | TRBD2 | TRBV4-2 | CASSQVGTSGNNEQFF | TGTGCCAGCAGCCAAGTAGGGACTAGCGGGAACAATGAGCAGTTCTTC
few | TRBJ2-2 | NA | TRBV29-1 | CSVEKGTGELFF | TGCAGCGTTGAAAAGGGCACCGGGGAGCTGTTTTTT
few | TRBJ2-1 | TRBD2 | TRBV10-3 | CATSLAVSYNEQFF | TGTGCCACCTCCCTAGCGGTCTCCTACAATGAGCAGTTCTTC
few | TRBJ1-2 | TRBD1 | TRBV6-1 | CASRTTGIYGYTF | TGTGCCAGCAGAACGACAGGGATCTATGGCTACACCTTC
NA | TRBJ2-5 | NA | TRBV5-1 | CASSPGVGLRRETQYF | TGCGCCAGCAGCCCGGGGGTCGGGCTTCGCCGGGAGACCCAGTACTTC
few | TRBJ2-2 | NA | TRBV20-1 | CSANPPRNTGELFF | TGCAGTGCCAATCCTCCGAGAAACACCGGGGAGCTGTTTTTT
NA | TRBJ2-7 | NA | TRBV19 | CASNPGAGPLEQYF | TGTGCCAGTAATCCGGGGGCAGGGCCGCTCGAGCAGTACTTC
few | TRBJ1-4 | NA | TRBV28 | CASRITGRSNEKLFF | TGTGCCAGCAGGATTACCGGTCGGTCTAATGAAAAACTGTTTTTT
NA | TRBJ2-3 | TRBD1 | TRBV12-3/TRBV12-4 | CASTPIRDRVADTQYF | TGTGCCAGCACCCCAATCAGGGACAGGGTCGCAGATACGCAGTATTTT
NA | TRBJ2-2 | TRBD2 | TRBV12-3/TRBV12-4 | CASSFSPSGSPNTGELFF | TGTGCCAGCAGTTTCAGTCCTAGCGGGAGCCCAAACACCGGGGAGCTGTTTTTT
few | TRBJ1-5 | NA | TRBV4-1 | CASSQDHALDSNQPQHF | TGCGCCAGCAGCCAAGACCATGCCCTGGATAGCAATCAGCCCCAGCATTTT
NA | TRBJ2-7 | NA | TRBV9 | CASSATGSKTDEQYF | TGTGCCAGCAGCGCTACCGGGTCAAAAACCGACGAGCAGTACTTC
few | TRBJ2-1 | TRBD2 | TRBV10-3 | CAIKGLASSYNEQFF | TGTGCCATCAAGGGACTAGCCAGCTCCTACAATGAGCAGTTCTTC
NA | TRBJ2-2 | TRBD1 | TRBV12-3/TRBV12-4 | CASSTAGQGNTGELFF | TGTGCCAGCAGTACCGCGGGACAGGGGAACACCGGGGAGCTGTTTTTT
NA | TRBJ1-1 | NA | TRBV9 | CASSVGANMNTEAFF | TGTGCCAGCAGCGTAGGGGCAAACATGAACACTGAAGCTTTCTTT
NA | TRBJ2-2 | TRBD2 | TRBV20-1 | CSASPLLAGGRTGELFF | TGCAGTGCTAGCCCCCTCCTAGCGGGAGGGAGGACCGGGGAGCTGTTTTTT
few | TRBJ2-7 | TRBD2 | TRBV7-2 | CASSLAPSGVYEQYF | TGTGCCAGCAGCTTAGCCCCTAGCGGAGTCTACGAGCAGTACTTC
NA | TRBJ1-5 | NA | TRBV6-2/TRBV6-3 | CASKTHRQDSNQPQHF | TGTGCCAGCAAAACACACCGACAGGATAGCAATCAGCCCCAGCATTTT
few | TRBJ2-7 | NA | TRBV7-2 | CASSLAGTKTYEQYF | TGTGCCAGCAGCTTAGCCGGGACGAAAACCTACGAGCAGTACTTC
NA | TRBJ2-2 | NA | TRBV11-2 | CASSRLSATPNTGELFF | TGTGCCAGCAGCCGCCTGAGCGCGACTCCTAACACCGGGGAGCTGTTTTTT
few | TRBJ2-2 | NA | TRBV4-2 | CASSQETITGELFF | TGTGCCAGCAGCCAAGAGACCATCACCGGGGAGCTGTTTTTT
NA | TRBJ2-5 | TRBD1 | TRBV20-1 | CSARSGQGLGETQYF | TGCAGTGCTAGAAGCGGACAGGGTCTGGGAGAGACCCAGTACTTC
many | TRBJ1-2 | NA | TRBV5-1 | CASSLDQGRGYTF | TGCGCCAGCAGCTTGGATCAGGGGCGAGGCTACACCTTC